What follows are 18 T cell receptor beta chains derived from one specimen sequenced in a study of cytomegalovirus exposure and HLA in healthy donors. PCR was performed using 60 Vbeta and 13 Jbeta primers. Generated by immunoSEQ multiplex PCR, the TCRdb table keeps only in-frame clones and is missing some. The sample has about 130,000 clones; about 77% are singletons. The sequenced sample consisted of PBMCs. These receptors were collected from a man aged 45-65 years in good health and CMV-seronegative.

This chain links TRBV6-1 with TRBJ2-7; 10 nucleotides line up with TRBD2. V lost 3 bases to trimming and J lost 1 base; unmatched junction nucleotides: 3. CDR1 and CDR2 (germline): MNHNS, SASEGT. This CDR3 contains 15 residues. The CDR3 DNA is TGTGCCAGCAGTGACCCTAGCGGGAGTTCCTACGAGCAGTACTTC. Translated, it gives CASSDPSGSSYEQYF.

This clone appeared a single time. The chain employs TRBV13 and TRBJ1-2, with a weak D call TRBD1 (5 bases). CDR1 PRHDT and CDR2 FYEKMQ come from the germline V gene (reference sequence). V was pared by 4 bases and J by 7 bases, with 13 bases between. The CDR3 runs 13 residues. The CDR3: CASSSNRFSGYTF. CDR3 bases: TGTGCCAGCAGCTCAAACAGGTTCTCTGGCTACACCTTC.

This rearrangement joins TRBV27 to TRBJ1-4; D remains unclear. CDR1 is MNHEY, CDR2 SMNVEV, per germline (reference sequence). This CDR3 has 15 residues. Trimming stripped 4 bases from V and 7 bases from J, with 16 bases between. The CDR3 DNA follows: TGTGCCAGCAGTTCTAGAGAAACTCGGAGTGAAAAACTGTTTTTT. This sequence encodes CASSSRETRSEKLFF.

The CDR3 DNA follows: TGTGCCACCAAAGAAAAAGCGGGAGGGGGTACAGATACGCAGTATTTT. Translated: CATKEKAGGGTDTQYF. The rearrangement joins TRBV10-3 to TRBJ2-3; 10 bases line up with TRBD2. The V gene end was trimmed by 10 bases and the J gene end by 3 bases; junction bases not matched to a gene: 13. Germline-derived CDR1 and CDR2 are ENHRY and SYGVKD. The CDR3 covers 16 residues.

V usage is TRBV10-2 and J usage is TRBJ2-7, with unresolved D. Trimming removed 1 base at V and 3 bases at J, with 7 bases between. CDR3 length: 13 amino acids. In germline, CDR1 is WSHSY, CDR2 SAAADI. The CDR3 is CASSEYEHYEQYF. In nucleotides, the CDR3 is TGCGCCAGCAGTGAGTACGAACACTACGAGCAGTACTTC.

The chain employs TRBV10-3 and TRBJ2-5, with D tentatively TRBD2 (6 bases). Deletions cut 0 bases from V and 7 bases from J, with 6 bases between. The length of the CDR3 is 12 residues. Germline V gene lookup returns CDR1 ENHRY and CDR2 SYGVKD. The CDR3 sequence is CAISESRGTQYF. CDR3 bases: TGTGCCATCAGTGAGTCGCGGGGGACCCAGTACTTC.

CDR3 nucleotides: TGTGCCAGCAGTTCCCCCCCCGGGACTAGCGGGGGGAACTACGAGCAGTACTTC. Its translation is CASSSPPGTSGGNYEQYF. The chain joins TRBV28 to TRBJ2-7, with TRBD2 matching 15 bases. V was clipped by 4 bases and J by 3 bases; unmatched bases: 10. The CDR3 consists of 18 residues. Germline CDR1 and CDR2: MDHEN and SYDVKM.

CDR3 protein: CASSPSPLSYNEQFF. Here the CDR3 DNA reads TGTGCCAGCAGCCCAAGCCCCCTCTCCTACAATGAGCAGTTCTTC. The V call is TRBV7-2, the J call TRBJ2-1; D uncertain. The CDR3 has 15 amino acids. V was pared by 5 bases and J by 0 bases, with 11 bases between. Germline V gene lookup returns CDR1 SGHTA and CDR2 FQGNSA.

J is TRBJ1-1 and V is TRBV28; possible D gene TRBD1, 6 bases. Germline V gene data show CDR1 as MDHEN and CDR2 as SYDVKM. This CDR3 comprises 14 residues. The V gene lost 5 bases and the J gene lost 1 base, with 11 bases spanning the gap. In nucleotides, the CDR3 is TGTGCCAGCAGTCGGGACAACTGGAACACTGAAGCTTTCTTT. This encodes CASSRDNWNTEAFF.

This clone was counted between two and nine times. Other DNA variants within this sample encode the same CDR3. This chain links TRBV2 with TRBJ2-6, with a tentative D call TRBD1 (5 bases). The CDR3 extends over 17 amino acids. The V and J ends lost 2 bases and 0 bases respectively, with 11 bases between them. The germline gives CDR1 SNHLY, CDR2 FYNNEI. This CDR3 reads CASSEQGPFSGANVLTF. CDR3 DNA sequence: TGTGCCAGCAGTGAACAGGGTCCTTTCTCTGGGGCCAACGTCCTGACTTTC. The full variable domain, with the rest looked up from reference TRBV2 and TRBJ2-6, is EPEVTQTPSHQVTQMGQEVILRCVPISNHLYFYWYRQILGQKVEFLVSFYNNEISEKSEIFDDQFSVERPDGSNFTLKIRSTKLEDSAMYFCASSEQGPFSGANVLTFGAGSRLTVL.

This sequence joins TRBV7-8 and TRBJ1-3; D may be TRBD1 (5 bases). The length of the CDR3 is 14 residues. The V and J ends lost 2 bases and 4 bases respectively, with 9 bases between them. Germline values: CDR1 SGHVS, CDR2 FQNEAQ. The DNA of the CDR3 is TGTGCCAGCAGCTTATGGGGCGTGGGAAACACCATATATTTT. It specifies CASSLWGVGNTIYF.

The rearrangement uses TRBV19 and TRBJ1-2; 9 nucleotides line up with TRBD1. This CDR3 is 15 amino acids long. Per germline, CDR1 LNHDA and CDR2 SQIVND (reference sequence). The junction had 8 bases not matched to a gene; V was cut back by 5 bases and J by 4 bases. CDR3 nucleotide sequence: TGTGCCAGTAGTGCCTACAGGGGGCGAGTCTATGGCTACACCTTC. It translates to CASSAYRGRVYGYTF. Full variable domain (remainder filled in from reference TRBV19 and TRBJ1-2): DGGITQSPKYLFRKEGQNVTLSCEQNLNHDAMYWYRQDPGQGLRLIYYSQIVNDFQKGDIAEGYSVSREKKESFPLTVTSAQKNPTAFYLCASSAYRGRVYGYTFGSGTRLTVV.

The V gene is TRBV6-1, the J gene TRBJ1-1; D is possibly TRBD1 (6 bases). The CDR3 loop spans 15 amino acids. Trimming stripped 2 bases from V and 4 bases from J, with 14 bases between. Germline V gene lookup returns CDR1 MNHNS and CDR2 SASEGT. CDR3 sequence reads: CASSEQGSGATEAFF. CDR3 sequence (DNA): TGTGCCAGCAGTGAACAGGGGAGTGGGGCCACTGAAGCTTTCTTT.

This rearrangement joins TRBV4-1 to TRBJ2-5; 7 bases are shared with TRBD2. Germline values: CDR1 MGHRA, CDR2 YSYEKL. The CDR3 is 17 amino acids. Trimming took 0 bases from V and 5 from J; bases not matched to a gene: 12. The CDR3 DNA sequence: TGCGCCAGCAGCCAAGACCAAGGGGCGGGAGAGGGGGAGACCCAGTACTTC. Amino acids: CASSQDQGAGEGETQYF.

The genes are TRBV6-6 and TRBJ2-1; 8 bases map to TRBD1. Germline V CDR1 and CDR2: MNHNY, SVGAGI (reference sequence). This CDR3 has 15 amino acids. J gave up 5 bases and V 5 bases, and 8 bases lay outside the gene matches. The CDR3 loop is CASSDRGSRDNEQFF. DNA for the CDR3: TGTGCCAGCAGTGACAGGGGATCCCGAGACAATGAGCAGTTCTTC.

The chain carries TRBV2 and TRBJ1-2, with 8 bases that match TRBD1. The CDR3 totals 15 residues. J was trimmed by 0 bases and V by 8 bases; bases with no gene match: 8. Germline V gene lookup returns CDR1 SNHLY and CDR2 FYNNEI. The CDR3 is CASRGQGSSNYGYTF. The CDR3 DNA sequence: TGTGCCAGCCGAGGACAGGGATCGTCTAACTATGGCTACACCTTC.

J is TRBJ2-1 and V is TRBV7-3, with 11 nucleotides matching TRBD1. Unmatched junction bases numbered 7, after V lost 4 bases and J lost 5 bases. CDR1 is SGHTA, CDR2 FQGTGA, per germline. There are 16 residues in the CDR3. CDR3 loop: CASSSGGQGAHNEQFF. The CDR3 nucleotides read TGTGCCAGCAGCTCAGGCGGACAGGGGGCCCACAATGAGCAGTTCTTC.

This chain links TRBV25-1 with TRBJ1-4, with TRBD1 as a possible D gene (6 bases). This CDR3 contains 15 residues. V was shortened by 5 bases and J by 2 bases, with 12 bases between the two germline ends. Germline values: CDR1 MGHDK, CDR2 SYGVNS. The CDR3 loop reads CASSQGTHTNEKLFF. Written as DNA, the CDR3 is TGTGCCAGCAGTCAAGGGACACACACTAATGAAAAACTGTTTTTT.